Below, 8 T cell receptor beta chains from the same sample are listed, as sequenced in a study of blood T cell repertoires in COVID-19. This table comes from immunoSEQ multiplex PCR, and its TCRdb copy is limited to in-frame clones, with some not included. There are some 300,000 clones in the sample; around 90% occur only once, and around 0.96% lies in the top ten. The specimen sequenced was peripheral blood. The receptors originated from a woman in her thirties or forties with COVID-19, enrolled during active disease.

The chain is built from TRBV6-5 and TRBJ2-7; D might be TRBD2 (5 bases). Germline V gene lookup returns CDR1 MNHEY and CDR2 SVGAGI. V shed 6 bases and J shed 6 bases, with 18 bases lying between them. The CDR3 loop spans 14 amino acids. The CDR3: CASRSEGMSSEQYF. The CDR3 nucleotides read TGTGCCAGCAGATCCGAGGGCATGTCGTCCGAGCAGTACTTC.

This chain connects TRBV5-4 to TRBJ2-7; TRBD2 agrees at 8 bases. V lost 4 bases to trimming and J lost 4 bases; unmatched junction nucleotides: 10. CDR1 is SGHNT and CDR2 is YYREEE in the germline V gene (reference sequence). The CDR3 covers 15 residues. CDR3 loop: CASSPGGELPYEQYF. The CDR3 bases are TGTGCCAGCAGCCCGGGGGGGGAACTGCCTTACGAGCAGTACTTC.

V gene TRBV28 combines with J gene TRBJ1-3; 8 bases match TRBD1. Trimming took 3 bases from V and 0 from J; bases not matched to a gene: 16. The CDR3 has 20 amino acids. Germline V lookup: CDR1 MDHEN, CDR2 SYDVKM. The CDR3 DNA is TGTGCCAGCAGTTTGCCGTTACTGGAAGACAGGGGCTACTCTGGAAACACCATATATTTT. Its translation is CASSLPLLEDRGYSGNTIYF.

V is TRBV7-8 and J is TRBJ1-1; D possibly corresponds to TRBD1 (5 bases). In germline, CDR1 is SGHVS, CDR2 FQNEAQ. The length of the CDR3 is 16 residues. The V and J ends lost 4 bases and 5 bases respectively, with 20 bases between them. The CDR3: CASSSDRAHLETEAFF. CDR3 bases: TGTGCCAGCAGCTCAGACAGAGCTCATTTGGAAACTGAAGCTTTCTTT.

CDR3 in amino acids: CASGPPRADNSPLHF. As DNA, the CDR3 is TGTGCCAGCGGGCCCCCCAGGGCTGATAATTCACCCCTCCACTTT. This chain links TRBV3-1 (or the pseudogene TRBV3-2) with TRBJ1-6; D is perhaps TRBD1 (5 bases). Germline values: CDR1 LGHDT, CDR2 YNNKEL (reference sequence). V lost 8 bases to trimming and J lost 5 bases, with 16 bases between them. The CDR3 length is 15 residues.

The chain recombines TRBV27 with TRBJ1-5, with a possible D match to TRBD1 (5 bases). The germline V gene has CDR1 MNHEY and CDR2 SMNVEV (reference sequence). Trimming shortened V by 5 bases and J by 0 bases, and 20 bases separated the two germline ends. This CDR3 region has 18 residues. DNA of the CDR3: TGTGCCAGCAGTCGCGACCTCCCGACAGATTATAGCAATCAGCCCCAGCATTTT. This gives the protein CASSRDLPTDYSNQPQHF.

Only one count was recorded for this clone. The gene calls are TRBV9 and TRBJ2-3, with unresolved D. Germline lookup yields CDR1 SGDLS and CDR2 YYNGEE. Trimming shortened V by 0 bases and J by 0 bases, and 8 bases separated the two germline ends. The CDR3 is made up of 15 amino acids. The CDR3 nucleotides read TGTGCCAGCAGCGTAGTTACGAGTAGCACAGATACGCAGTATTTT. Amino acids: CASSVVTSSTDTQYF.

The CDR3 DNA follows: TGTGCCAGTAGTATAGCCCCGGGACAGGGGACCGGGCTAAGCAATCAGCCCCAGCATTTT. It specifies CASSIAPGQGTGLSNQPQHF. The chain has TRBV19 and TRBJ1-5; TRBD1 agrees at 10 bases. From germline, CDR1 is LNHDA and CDR2 SQIVND (reference sequence). Trimming took 1 base from V and 1 from J; bases not matched to a gene: 13. The CDR3 is made up of 20 amino acids.